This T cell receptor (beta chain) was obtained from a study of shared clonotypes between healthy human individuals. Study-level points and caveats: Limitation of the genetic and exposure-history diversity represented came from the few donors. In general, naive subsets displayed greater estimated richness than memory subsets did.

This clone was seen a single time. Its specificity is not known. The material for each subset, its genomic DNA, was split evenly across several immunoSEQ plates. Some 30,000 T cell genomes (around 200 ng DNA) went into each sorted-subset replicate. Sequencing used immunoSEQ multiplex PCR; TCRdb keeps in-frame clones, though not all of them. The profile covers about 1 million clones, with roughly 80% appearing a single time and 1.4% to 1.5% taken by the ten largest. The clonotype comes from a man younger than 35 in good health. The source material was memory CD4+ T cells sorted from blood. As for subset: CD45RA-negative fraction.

The CDR3 spells CASSAPGLKTQYF. The CDR3 DNA reads TGTGCCAGCAGTGCCCCCGGGCTCAAGACCCAGTACTTC. The chain carries TRBV6-5 and TRBJ2-5; D is ambiguous. Germline CDR1 reads MNHEY; CDR2 reads SVGAGI. The CDR3 spans 13 residues. Trimming removed 5 bases from V and 6 bases from J, with 13 bases in between.